These T cell receptor beta chains were read from a single sample in a study of cytomegalovirus exposure and HLA in healthy donors. Repertoires were generated with immunoSEQ multiplex PCR, while TCRdb's copy carries only in-frame clones and drops some. This repertoire shows more than 85,000 clones, roughly 76% found once; its top ten account for around 1.3%. The sequenced sample was PBMCs. The origin of the receptors is a female donor in good health and CMV-seronegative. Each CDR3 is given with its conserved first and last residue. D genes are given only for firm matches. The listing skips clone size in some rows; elsewhere it reads once, few, many or a size class.

TRBJ2-5	TRBD2	TRBV12-5	-	CASGPGLADFQETQYF	TGTGCTAGTGGTCCCGGCCTAGCGGATTTCCAAGAGACCCAGTACTTC
TRBJ1-2	-	TRBV27	few	CASSLRTAGYGYTF	TGTGCCAGCAGTTTAAGAACAGCGGGCTATGGCTACACCTTC
TRBJ1-2	-	TRBV6-5	-	CASSRPGSGFGYTF	TGTGCCAGCAGCAGACCCGGCTCAGGGTTTGGCTACACCTTC
TRBJ1-2	TRBD1	TRBV6-5	few	CASSPRPTGVYGYTF	TGTGCCAGCAGTCCCCGACCTACAGGGGTCTATGGCTACACCTTC
TRBJ1-1	-	TRBV11-2	-	CASSLSVPGTEAFF	TGTGCCAGCAGCTTAAGTGTCCCGGGGACTGAAGCTTTCTTT
TRBJ2-1	-	TRBV10-3	once	CAISESRGSSYNEQFF	TGTGCCATCAGTGAGTCTCGGGGGAGCTCCTACAATGAGCAGTTCTTC
TRBJ2-7	TRBD1	TRBV15	-	CATSSSLRDSAYEQYF	TGTGCCACCAGCTCGAGCCTCCGGGACAGTGCCTACGAGCAGTACTTC
TRBJ2-7	-	TRBV27	-	CASSPLGQLYEQYF	TGTGCCAGCAGTCCGCTTGGACAGCTCTACGAGCAGTACTTC
TRBJ1-1	-	TRBV7-6	-	CASSLTVYTEAFF	TGTGCCAGCAGCTTGACAGTCTACACTGAAGCTTTCTTT
TRBJ1-5	-	TRBV4-1	-	CASSQLDSHQPQHF	TGCGCCAGCAGCCAATTGGACAGCCATCAGCCCCAGCATTTT
TRBJ1-5	-	TRBV2	-	CASQYDRSNQPQHF	TGTGCCAGTCAATACGACAGATCCAATCAGCCCCAGCATTTT
TRBJ2-3	TRBD2	TRBV5-4	-	CASSSIAGGTDTQYF	TGTGCCAGCAGCTCGATAGCGGGAGGCACAGATACGCAGTATTTT
TRBJ1-1	TRBD1	TRBV5-4	once	CAARPRQGNTEAFF	TGTGCCGCCCGCCCCCGACAGGGGAACACTGAAGCTTTCTTT
TRBJ2-1	TRBD2	TRBV28	-	CATEGTSGMDEQFF	TGTGCCACCGAAGGGACTAGCGGGATGGATGAGCAGTTCTTC
TRBJ2-3	TRBD2	TRBV6-4	few	CASSGPTSDLITDTQYF	TGTGCCAGCAGTGGCCCTACTAGCGACCTTATCACAGATACGCAGTATTTT
TRBJ1-3	-	TRBV21-1	-	CASRGGDGGPTRGNTIYF	TGTGCCAGCCGGGGAGGGGATGGAGGGCCAACGCGGGGAAACACCATATATTTT
TRBJ2-7	-	TRBV4-1	-	CASSQAESYSYEQYF	TGCGCCAGCAGCCAAGCGGAGAGTTACTCCTACGAGCAGTACTTC
TRBJ2-7	-	TRBV2	-	CASSDPFTRREQYF	TGTGCCAGCAGTGACCCCTTCACCAGGCGCGAGCAGTACTTC
TRBJ2-2	TRBD2	TRBV5-4	-	CASTLAGGPAGELFF	TGTGCCAGTACCCTAGCGGGGGGGCCTGCCGGGGAGCTGTTTTTT
TRBJ2-5	TRBD1	TRBV12-5	-	CASGAGTGGRQETQYF	TGTGCTAGTGGCGCGGGGACAGGGGGAAGGCAAGAGACCCAGTACTTC
TRBJ1-5	TRBD1	TRBV6-1	few	CASTNQGVAQPQHF	TGTGCCAGCACCAACCAGGGGGTGGCTCAGCCCCAGCATTTT
TRBJ2-4	-	TRBV4-2	-	CASSPFRSGNIQYF	TGTGCCAGCAGCCCATTTAGGAGCGGAAACATTCAGTACTTC
TRBJ1-2	-	TRBV9	-	CASSADSSNYGYTF	TGTGCCAGCAGCGCCGATAGCTCTAACTATGGCTACACCTTC
TRBJ2-7	TRBD2	TRBV11-2	-	CASSLGGGHGYEQYF	TGTGCCAGCAGCTTAGGGGGGGGTCATGGCTACGAGCAGTACTTC
TRBJ2-5	TRBD2	TRBV5-1	-	CASSPGTKGETQYF	TGCGCCAGCAGCCCCGGGACTAAAGGGGAGACCCAGTACTTC
TRBJ2-5	-	TRBV19	-	CATRNRAEETQYF	TGTGCCACCCGAAACAGGGCAGAGGAGACCCAGTACTTC
TRBJ2-1	-	TRBV19	-	CATQPSRVLRYNEQFF	TGTGCCACCCAGCCCAGCAGGGTTCTGAGGTACAATGAGCAGTTCTTC
TRBJ1-5	-	TRBV6-5	-	CASSRDLLQPQHF	TGTGCCAGCAGTCGGGACTTGCTTCAGCCCCAGCATTTT
TRBJ2-1	-	TRBV7-9	-	CASSLVTATGEQFF	TGTGCCAGCAGCTTAGTGACAGCTACCGGCGAGCAGTTCTTC
TRBJ1-5	-	TRBV6-5	few	CASGTGRGQPQHF	TGTGCCAGCGGAACAGGGAGAGGTCAGCCCCAGCATTTT
TRBJ2-4	-	TRBV7-9	few	CASSVEAAKNIQYF	TGTGCCTCCTCGGTAGAGGCGGCCAAAAACATTCAGTACTTC
TRBJ2-2	TRBD1	TRBV6-4	-	CASSETGAGDAGELFF	TGTGCCAGCAGTGAAACAGGGGCCGGAGACGCCGGGGAGCTGTTTTTT
TRBJ2-2	TRBD1	TRBV18	-	CASSPTGQGAGELFF	TGTGCCAGCTCACCCACAGGACAGGGGGCCGGGGAGCTGTTTTTT
TRBJ2-2	-	TRBV2	-	CASSVLERGTGELFF	TGTGCCAGCAGTGTTTTGGAGCGAGGGACCGGGGAGCTGTTTTTT
TRBJ2-3	-	TRBV11-3	-	CASSLGAGTDTQYF	TGTGCCAGCAGCTTAGGTGCAGGCACAGATACGCAGTATTTT
TRBJ1-4	TRBD1	TRBV27	few	CASSQQGAANEKLFF	TGTGCCAGCAGTCAGCAGGGGGCGGCTAATGAAAAACTGTTTTTT
TRBJ1-1	TRBD1	TRBV7-2	-	CASSLGLTGRAFF	TGTGCCAGCAGCTTAGGCCTGACAGGGCGAGCTTTCTTT
TRBJ2-1	-	TRBV27	-	CASSRGHYNEQFF	TGTGCCAGCAGTCGAGGACACTACAATGAGCAGTTCTTC
TRBJ1-1	-	TRBV20-1	-	CSAGQLTEAFF	TGCAGTGCCGGACAGTTAACGGAAGCTTTCTTT
TRBJ2-1	TRBD1	TRBV19	-	CASRTGSGNEQFF	TGTGCCAGCCGGACAGGGTCTGGGAATGAGCAGTTCTTC
TRBJ2-7	TRBD1	TRBV6-6	-	CASSLSGTGSYEQYF	TGTGCCAGCAGTCTTTCCGGGACAGGGAGCTACGAGCAGTACTTC
TRBJ2-6	-	TRBV7-9	-	CASSQGASGANVLTF	TGTGCCAGCAGTCAAGGGGCCTCTGGGGCCAACGTCCTGACTTTC
TRBJ2-7	TRBD2	TRBV2	-	CASSEPSGRGEQYF	TGTGCCAGCAGTGAGCCTAGCGGGCGTGGGGAGCAGTACTTC
TRBJ2-1	TRBD2	TRBV28	-	CASSSGLAPEQFF	TGTGCCAGCAGCTCGGGACTAGCCCCCGAGCAGTTCTTC
TRBJ2-1	TRBD2	TRBV30	-	CAWSVRGRGEQFF	TGTGCCTGGAGTGTACGCGGGAGGGGTGAGCAGTTCTTC
TRBJ2-1	-	TRBV5-6	-	CASSLTRFLNEQFF	TGTGCCAGCAGTCTTACACGATTTCTCAATGAGCAGTTCTTC
TRBJ1-2	TRBD1	TRBV2	once	CASSHNEGALSYGYTF	TGTGCCAGCAGCCATAACGAGGGGGCGCTCAGCTATGGCTACACCTTC
TRBJ2-5	-	TRBV4-1	-	CASSQRDRQETQYF	TGCGCCAGCAGCCAGCGGGACCGCCAAGAGACCCAGTACTTC
TRBJ2-1	TRBD1	TRBV7-9	few	CASSAGTGDYNEQFF	TGTGCCAGCAGCGCCGGGACAGGGGACTACAATGAGCAGTTCTTC
TRBJ1-5	TRBD1	TRBV6-5	-	CASGTGGNYQPQHF	TGTGCCAGCGGGACAGGGGGCAACTATCAGCCCCAGCATTTT
TRBJ2-7	-	TRBV6-5	-	CASSVTGFREQYF	TGTGCCAGCAGTGTCACAGGGTTTAGAGAGCAGTACTTC
TRBJ1-1	-	TRBV5-4	-	CASSLAARGGTEAFF	TGTGCCAGCAGCTTGGCAGCAAGAGGTGGAACTGAAGCTTTCTTT